The clone carrying this T cell receptor (beta chain) was seen many times. The junction does not match germline at one end; this may be a read error. This record comes from a study of blood T cells in healthy people across ages. Next came a second PCR, run for 7 to 11 cycles, which used a sample-barcoded 5' primer along with a J-beta primer mix. Each cDNA molecule was tagged by a template-switch adaptor that had 12 random nucleotides. Each CDR3 protein gets one entry after TCRdb re-called the 5' RACE reads with MiXCR. The data show 1.5 million to 2 million distinct CDR3 sequences, approximately 50% seen once. Material for sequencing was blood. This TCR derives from a woman in her thirties or forties in good health.

The CDR3: CASSSRGGTYEQYF. The CDR3 region has the DNA TGCGCCAGCAGCTCCCGGGGAGGGACCTACGAGCAGTACTTC. The rearrangement joins TRBV6-2 or TRBV6-3 to TRBJ2-7; 7 bases are shared with TRBD2. The CDR3 consists of 14 residues. Germline V gene lookup returns CDR1 MNHEY and CDR2 SVGEGT.